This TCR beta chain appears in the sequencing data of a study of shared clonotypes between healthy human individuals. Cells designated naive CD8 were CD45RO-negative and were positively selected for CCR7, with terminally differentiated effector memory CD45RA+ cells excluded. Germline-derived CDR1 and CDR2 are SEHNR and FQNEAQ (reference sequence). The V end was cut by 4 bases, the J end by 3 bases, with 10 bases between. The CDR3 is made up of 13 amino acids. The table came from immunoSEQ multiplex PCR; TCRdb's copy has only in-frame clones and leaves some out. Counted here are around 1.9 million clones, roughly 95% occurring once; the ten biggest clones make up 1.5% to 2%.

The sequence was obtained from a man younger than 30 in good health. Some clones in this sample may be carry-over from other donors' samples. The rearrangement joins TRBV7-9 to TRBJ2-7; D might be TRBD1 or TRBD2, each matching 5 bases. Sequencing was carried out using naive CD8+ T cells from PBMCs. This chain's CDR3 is CASSSGPDYEQYF. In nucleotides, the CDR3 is TGTGCCAGCAGCTCGGGACCAGACTACGAGCAGTACTTC.